Listed here are 25 T cell receptor beta chains from one sample, sequenced in a study of regulatory T cells in long-lasting Graves disease. CDR3 regions were amplified by Arm-PCR using iRepertoire HTBI primers to build TCR beta libraries. Each CDR3 protein is one row after TCRdb ran MiXCR on the multiplex PCR reads. The sample yields some 440,000 distinct CDR3 sequences, more than 20% seen once. Stated time point: persistent/refractory GD, antithyroid drugs over 5 years with positive TRAb. RNA isolated from PBMCs was used to make the TCR library. Source: peripheral blood mononuclear cells (PBMCs), taken when the disease was refractory, from a patient treated with antithyroid drugs. These receptor sequences come from a female donor with Graves disease.

At least ten counts were recorded for this clonotype. V usage is TRBV6-1 and J usage is TRBJ2-2, with a possible D match to TRBD1 (6 bases). CDR3 size: 15 residues. Germline CDR1 reads MNHNS; CDR2 reads SASEGT. Trimming removed 8 bases at V and 0 bases at J, with 13 bases between. CDR3 bases: TGTGCCAGCGCCTTCGGACAGTCGAACACCGGGGAGCTGTTTTTT. Amino acid sequence: CASAFGQSNTGELFF.

This clonotype was counted at least ten times. The V gene is TRBV28, the J gene TRBJ2-5; D unclear. Germline CDR1 and CDR2: MDHEN and SYDVKM. The CDR3 is 14 amino acids. Trimming cost V 2 bases and J 3 bases, with 10 bases left between them. CDR3 amino acids: CASSLGPEEETQYF. For the CDR3, the DNA is TGTGCCAGCAGTTTAGGGCCTGAGGAAGAGACCCAGTACTTC.

This clonotype was seen many times. The rearrangement links TRBV12-3 or TRBV12-4 to TRBJ1-4; TRBD1 is a possible D gene (6 bases). The V end lost 6 bases, the J end lost 8 bases, and 13 bases lay between the germline ends. The length of the CDR3 is 13 residues. Written as DNA, the CDR3 is TGTGCCAGCAGGGCGGGGGCCCAAGAAAAACTGTTTTTT. It yields the protein CASRAGAQEKLFF.

This clonotype was counted a few times. The chain has TRBV29-1 and TRBJ1-2; D unclear. The length of the CDR3 is 13 residues. The V gene lost 3 bases and the J gene lost 1 base, with 9 bases spanning the gap. CDR1 is SQVTM, CDR2 ANQGSEA, per germline. The CDR3 bases are TGCAGCGTTGACCACGGGATTAACTATGGCTACACCTTC. This encodes CSVDHGINYGYTF.

The genes are TRBV7-9 and TRBJ2-2; D is ambiguous. CDR1 is SEHNR and CDR2 is FQNEAQ in the germline V gene (reference sequence). This CDR3 comprises 13 residues. Deletions cut 5 bases from V and 6 bases from J, with 10 bases between. The CDR3 coding sequence is TGTGCCAGCAGCGCAACAGAACCCGGGGAGCTGTTTTTT. It codes for CASSATEPGELFF.

The CDR3 protein is CASSLQRGIGYTF. The DNA for the CDR3 is TGTGCCAGCAGTTTACAAAGGGGGATTGGCTACACCTTC. The J gene is TRBJ1-2, the V gene TRBV28; tentative D call: TRBD1 (6 bases). The germline CDR1 and CDR2 sequences are MDHEN and SYDVKM. Trimming shortened V by 2 bases and J by 7 bases, and 11 bases separated the two germline ends. The CDR3 has 13 residues.

There are many counts of this clonotype. The chain is built from TRBV11-2 and TRBJ2-5; D remains unclear. V gave up 4 bases and J gave up 7 bases, with 19 bases separating them. In germline, CDR1 is SGHAT, CDR2 FQNNGV. This CDR3 is 15 amino acids long. The CDR3 protein is CASSSGLTATPTQYF. The CDR3 DNA reads as TGTGCCAGCAGCTCCGGGTTAACGGCTACACCGACCCAGTACTTC.

As concerns this clonotype: This clone may be a read error of a much larger clone one base away. The rearrangement links TRBV6-5 to TRBJ2-5; possible D gene TRBD1, 7 bases. The CDR3 extends over 16 amino acids. CDR1 is MNHEY and CDR2 is SVGAGI in the germline V gene. V lost 4 bases and J 4 bases, leaving 19 bases between the germline ends. DNA for the CDR3: TGTGCCAGCAGTTCCGGAGGGGGCGATTCGGGAGAGACCCAGTACTTC. Translating it yields CASSSGGGDSGETQYF.

V is TRBV3-1 and J is TRBJ2-7, with D possibly TRBD2 on 5 matching bases. CDR3 length: 16 residues. V was cut by 4 bases and J by 5 bases, with 21 bases left in between. Germline loops: CDR1 LGHDT, CDR2 YNNKEL (reference sequence). CDR3 DNA: TGTGCCAGCAGCCGCTCCCGAACTGTCCTCGGGGACGAGCAGTACTTC. Translating it yields CASSRSRTVLGDEQYF.

This clonotype appeared a few times. The chain uses TRBV12-3 or TRBV12-4 and TRBJ1-5, with 9 nucleotides matching TRBD1. This CDR3 spans 17 amino acids. After removal of 0 bases from V and 7 bases from J, the junction contained 10 bases not matched to a gene. Here the CDR3 reads CASSLALGQGSWQPQHF. CDR3 nucleotide sequence: TGTGCCAGCAGTTTAGCGCTAGGACAGGGGAGCTGGCAGCCCCAGCATTTT.

The table lists this clonotype with many counts. The chain combines TRBV12-3 or TRBV12-4 with TRBJ2-7; perhaps TRBD1 as D (5 bases). Trimming pared 2 bases from V and 7 bases from J, leaving 15 bases between. CDR3 length equals 14 residues. CDR3 nucleotide sequence: TGTGCCAGCAGTTTAAACAGGACACCGCGTGAGCAGTACTTC. Translation: CASSLNRTPREQYF.

In this sample, this clonotype turned up a few times. The rearrangement uses TRBV2 and TRBJ1-1; D is undetermined. V gave up 6 bases and J gave up 6 bases, with 11 bases separating them. The germline V gene has CDR1 SNHLY and CDR2 FYNNEI. This CDR3 has 12 residues. CDR3 DNA: TGTGCCAGCAGGCTAGGGTCTCCTGAAGCTTTCTTT. Protein sequence: CASRLGSPEAFF.

CDR3 amino acids: CASSPRQAGPGELFF. CDR3 DNA: TGTGCCAGCAGCCCTCGACAGGCGGGGCCCGGGGAGCTGTTTTTT. J is TRBJ2-2 and V is TRBV5-4, with D perhaps being TRBD1 or TRBD2 (6 bases each). The CDR3 spans 15 residues. Per the germline V gene, CDR1 is SGHNT and CDR2 is YYREEE (reference sequence). Trimming shortened V by 4 bases and J by 6 bases, and 16 bases separated the two germline ends.

A word on this clonotype: This could be a read error, since a much larger clone is one nucleotide away. The chain couples TRBV11-2 to TRBJ1-1, with TRBD1 as a possible D gene (5 bases). CDR1 and CDR2 (germline): SGHAT, FQNNGV. The CDR3 has 14 residues. The chain's CDR3 is CTSSLVWGQGEAFF. The DNA of the CDR3 is TGTACCAGCAGCTTAGTTTGGGGTCAGGGTGAAGCTTTCTTT.

This clonotype was seen many times. The rearrangement uses TRBV12-3 or TRBV12-4 and TRBJ2-5; TRBD1 is a possible D gene (6 bases). V lost 5 bases, J lost 4 bases, and 17 bases lay in between. The CDR3 covers 15 residues. In DNA form, the CDR3 reads TGTGCCAGCAGTCTAAACCCCAACAGGGTAGAGACCCAGTACTTC. Its protein product is CASSLNPNRVETQYF.

To note about this clonotype: The junction and the germline gene differ at one end; a read error may be behind it. The chain uses TRBV6-2 or TRBV6-3 and TRBJ1-5; 10 nucleotides line up with TRBD1. The CDR3 contains 14 residues. Germline values: CDR1 MNHEY, CDR2 SVGEGT. CDR3 in amino acids: CVSRMTGGRQPQHF. For the CDR3, the DNA is TGTGTCAGCAGAATGACAGGGGGCCGTCAGCCCCAGCATTTT.

This clonotype was picked up a small number of times. The V call is TRBV30, the J call TRBJ1-1; no definite D call. There are 12 residues in the CDR3. CDR1 is GTSNPN and CDR2 is SVGIG in the germline V gene (reference sequence). Trimming took 8 bases from V and 5 from J, leaving 15 bases between them. In DNA, the CDR3 is TGTGCCCTAGGTGGGAGGCTGACTGAAGCTTTCTTT. It codes for CALGGRLTEAFF.

This clonotype has only a few counts. This chain connects TRBV18 to TRBJ1-4; a weak D match, TRBD1 (6 bases). Trimming left V 4 bases short and J 3 bases short, with 12 bases between. The CDR3 sequence is 15 residues long. CDR1 and CDR2 (germline): KGHSH, LQKENI. The CDR3 nucleotides are TGTGCCAGCTCACTCCAGGGGCCTCCTAATGAAAAACTGTTTTTT. Protein sequence: CASSLQGPPNEKLFF.

This clonotype was detected many times. The CDR3: CSAAGDRKNTEAFF. CDR3 DNA: TGCAGTGCTGCCGGGGACAGGAAGAACACTGAAGCTTTCTTT. The rearrangement uses TRBV20-1 and TRBJ1-1, with 8 bases aligning to TRBD1. Trimming removed 5 bases from V and 1 base from J; junction bases left unmatched: 6. In germline, CDR1 is DFQATT, CDR2 SNEGSKA (reference sequence). The CDR3 has 14 amino acids.

A single count supports this clonotype. The missing conserved phenylalanine or tryptophan at the end of this CDR3 makes a read error likely. The rearrangement links TRBV5-1 to TRBJ2-7; D is unresolved. The CDR3 totals 13 residues. Germline V lookup: CDR1 SGHRS, CDR2 YFSETQ. CDR3: CTSSLASNYEQYS. The CDR3 region has the DNA TGCACCAGCAGCTTGGCCTCTAACTACGAGCAGTACTCC.

Turning to this clonotype: A much larger clone differs by one base, so this may be a read error. The conserved final phenylalanine or tryptophan is absent from the CDR3, which likely points to a read error. This rearrangement joins TRBV12-3 or TRBV12-4 to TRBJ1-1; the match to TRBD1 covers 8 bases. The trim removed 3 bases at V and 2 bases at J, leaving 8 bases unmatched. The CDR3 is 16 residues long. This CDR3 reads CASSFGYQGANTEAFL. The CDR3 coding sequence is TGTGCCAGCAGTTTCGGTTACCAGGGGGCCAACACTGAAGCTTTCCTT.

In its sample, this clonotype was seen many times. The chain links TRBV2 to TRBJ2-5; 10 bases agree with TRBD2. The germline V gene has CDR1 SNHLY and CDR2 FYNNEI. With 4 bases clipped from V and 0 bases from J, the junction kept 5 bases outside the gene matches. CDR3 length equals 16 residues. This chain's CDR3 is CASSVVGLADQETQYF. The CDR3 nucleotides are TGTGCCAGCAGTGTGGTTGGACTAGCGGACCAAGAGACCCAGTACTTC.

The CDR3 DNA follows: TGTGCCAGCAGCTTGAGAGCGGTCCCCAGGGATACGCAGTATTTT. This translates into CASSLRAVPRDTQYF. The chain couples TRBV11-2 to TRBJ2-3, with D perhaps TRBD2 (5 bases). Between the trimmed V and J ends, which lost 3 bases and 6 bases, there was a span of 16 bases. Germline CDR1 reads SGHAT; CDR2 reads FQNNGV. The CDR3 sequence is 15 residues long.

This clonotype was observed at least ten times. This chain uses TRBV20-1 with TRBJ1-1; 7 nucleotides agree with TRBD1. The CDR3 is made up of 11 amino acids. Germline lookup yields CDR1 DFQATT and CDR2 SNEGSKA (reference sequence). Germline trimming cut 6 bases from V and 7 bases from J; bases unmatched to any gene: 5. The CDR3 DNA reads TGCAGTGCCCACAGGGGCGGTGAAGCTTTCTTT. It yields the protein CSAHRGGEAFF.

At least ten counts were recorded for this clonotype. The rearrangement joins TRBV11-2 to TRBJ2-7; 8 nucleotides line up with TRBD2. Unmatched junction bases numbered 0, after V lost 0 bases and J lost 2 bases. The germline gives CDR1 SGHAT, CDR2 FQNNGV. The length of the CDR3 is 14 residues. CDR3 in amino acids: CASSLEAGAYEQYF. The CDR3 nucleotides read TGTGCCAGCAGCTTAGAAGCGGGAGCCTACGAGCAGTACTTC. The full variable domain, its missing parts supplied by reference TRBV11-2 and TRBJ2-7, is EAGVAQSPRYKIIEKRQSVAFWCNPISGHATLYWYQQILGQGPKLLIQFQNNGVVDDSQLPKDRFSAERLKGVDSTLKIQPAKLEDSAVYLCASSLEAGAYEQYFGPGTRLTVT.